A single sample is the source of the 13 T cell receptor beta chains below, sequenced in a study of T cell repertoires in cytomegalovirus infection. TCRdb reprocessed the reads with MiXCR, giving one entry per CDR3 protein. The table records under 250,000 distinct CDR3 sequences, about 12% of them present only once. The sequencing input was PBMCs. Source of these receptors: a human donor in good health (CMV status not recorded). Some clones in this sample may be carry-over from other donors' samples.

This clonotype was recorded a few times. V usage is TRBV7-2 and J usage is TRBJ1-1, with 7 positions matching TRBD1. The CDR3 has 13 residues. Looked up from germline, CDR1 is SGHTA and CDR2 is FQGNSA. The ends lost 5 bases at V and 6 bases at J; junction bases unmatched: 6. The CDR3 DNA sequence: TGTGCCAGCAGCGCAGACAGGGCTTCTGAAGCTTTCTTT. Amino acid sequence: CASSADRASEAFF.

The table lists this clonotype with a few counts. The rearrangement links TRBV3-1 to TRBJ2-3, with 7 bases lining up with TRBD2. This CDR3 region has 14 residues. Germline trimming cut 1 base from V and 3 bases from J; bases unmatched to any gene: 1. Germline-derived CDR1 and CDR2 are LGHDT and YNNKEL (reference sequence). The CDR3 loop reads CASSQAGGTDTQYF. CDR3 DNA: TGTGCCAGCAGCCAAGCGGGGGGAACAGATACGCAGTATTTT.

This clonotype was detected ten times or more. The chain couples TRBV7-2 to TRBJ2-3, with D possibly being TRBD1 or TRBD2 (6 bases each). The CDR3 runs 16 residues. Per germline, CDR1 SGHTA and CDR2 FQGNSA. With 4 bases removed from V and 5 bases from J, the gap between germline ends came to 19 bases. CDR3 sequence (DNA): TGTGCCAGCAGCTCGGGGGTACAGGGTTCGGAAGATACGCAGTATTTT. Translation: CASSSGVQGSEDTQYF.

V and J are TRBV28 and TRBJ1-2; no clear D. The CDR3 runs to 12 residues. The V end was cut by 2 bases, the J end by 6 bases, with 7 bases between. Germline V gene data show CDR1 as MDHEN and CDR2 as SYDVKM. In nucleotides, the CDR3 is TGTGCCAGCAGTTTACAGTGGGATGGCTACACCTTC. It specifies CASSLQWDGYTF.

This clonotype was seen many times. The rearrangement uses TRBV7-2 and TRBJ2-3, with 12 bases lining up with TRBD1. Trimming removed 3 bases from V and 4 bases from J; junction bases left unmatched: 2. Germline CDR1 SGHTA, CDR2 FQGNSA. This CDR3 has 15 residues. CDR3 residues: CASSFGTGGPDTQYF. The CDR3, as DNA: TGTGCCAGCAGCTTCGGGACAGGGGGCCCAGATACGCAGTATTTT. The whole variable domain, remainder taken from reference TRBV7-2 and TRBJ2-3, is GAGVSQSPSNKVTEKGKDVELRCDPISGHTALYWYRQSLGQGLEFLIYFQGNSAPDKSGLPSDRFSAERTGGSVSTLTIQRTQQEDSAVYLCASSFGTGGPDTQYFGPGTRLTVL.

This clonotype was observed at least ten times. The chain links TRBV12-3 or TRBV12-4 to TRBJ1-2, with TRBD1 matching 7 bases. The CDR3 consists of 13 residues. The junction had 3 bases not matched to a gene; V was cut back by 6 bases and J by 2 bases. The CDR3 DNA follows: TGTGCCAGCAGCTTACAGGGGAACTATGGCTACACCTTC. It translates to CASSLQGNYGYTF.

The gene calls are TRBV19 and TRBJ1-1, with 7 nucleotides matching TRBD1. CDR1 is LNHDA and CDR2 is SQIVND in the germline V gene (reference sequence). The CDR3 consists of 13 residues. The V segment lost 10 bases and the J segment 6 bases; nucleotides outside the gene matches: 11. CDR3 nucleotide sequence: TGTGCCACCCTTGACAGGGCTGGGGCTGAAGCTTTCTTT. Translation gives CATLDRAGAEAFF.

This clonotype was detected a few times. V usage is TRBV28 and J usage is TRBJ2-1, with TRBD2 matching 7 bases. Germline assignment: CDR1 MDHEN and CDR2 SYDVKM. The CDR3 runs 16 residues. J was trimmed by 3 bases and V by 1 base; bases with no gene match: 6. The chain's CDR3 is CASSLSAGGGYNEQFF. In DNA, the CDR3 is TGTGCCAGCAGTTTATCGGCCGGCGGGGGCTACAATGAGCAGTTCTTC.

The rearrangement uses TRBV29-1 and TRBJ1-1; D gene unclear. Germline V gene lookup returns CDR1 SQVTM and CDR2 ANQGSEA. CDR3 length: 13 amino acids. Trimming took off 1 base at V and 5 bases at J, with 11 bases between the two ends. The CDR3 nucleotides read TGCAGCGTTGAAGGATCGACATCTACTGAAGCTTTCTTT. It encodes CSVEGSTSTEAFF. Together with reference TRBV29-1 and TRBJ1-1, the CDR3 gives the full variable domain: SAVISQKPSRDICQRGTSLTIQCQVDSQVTMMFWYRQQPGQSLTLIATANQGSEATYESGFVIDKFPISRPNLTFSTLTVSNMSPEDSSIYLCSVEGSTSTEAFFGQGTRLTVV.

The rearrangement joins TRBV29-1 to TRBJ1-2; D not certain. The length of the CDR3 is 15 residues. The V gene lost 0 bases and the J gene lost 6 bases, with 17 bases spanning the gap. CDR1 and CDR2 (germline): SQVTM, ANQGSEA. The CDR3 coding sequence is TGCAGCGTTGAAGAAGTTCCACCGGCGAACCATGGCTACACCTTC. Translation: CSVEEVPPANHGYTF.

This clonotype was found many times. The chain recombines TRBV7-3 with TRBJ2-1, with 8 bases aligning to TRBD2. Unmatched junction bases numbered 3, after V lost 0 bases and J lost 2 bases. The CDR3 runs to 16 residues. Germline CDR1 SGHTA, CDR2 FQGTGA. The chain's CDR3 is CASSLTVGLAYNEQFF. The CDR3 bases are TGTGCCAGCAGCTTAACCGTGGGACTAGCCTACAATGAGCAGTTCTTC.

This clonotype was detected many times. The chain carries TRBV29-1 and TRBJ2-6; D is ambiguous. From germline, CDR1 is SQVTM and CDR2 ANQGSEA. The CDR3 totals 13 residues. The V end lost 4 bases, the J end lost 0 bases, and 4 bases lay between the germline ends. CDR3 coding DNA: TGCAGCGTTGCGGGCTCTGGGGCCAACGTCCTGACTTTC. This codes for CSVAGSGANVLTF.

Regarding this clonotype: At one of its ends the junction is not consistent with the germline gene, which may arise from a read error. The rearrangement uses TRBV25-1 and TRBJ2-1; TRBD2 agrees at 7 bases. Germline loops: CDR1 MGHDK, CDR2 SYGVNS. The CDR3 loop spans 16 amino acids. CDR3 in amino acids: CASTETLAASYNEQFF. As DNA, the CDR3 is TGTGCCAGCACTGAAACTCTAGCGGCCTCCTACAATGAGCAGTTCTTC.